This passage covers 9 T cell receptor beta chains from one sample sequenced in a study of PD-L1 blockade in urothelial cancer. Sequenced by immunoSEQ multiplex PCR; TCRdb stores in-frame clones only, minus some. The sample carries tens of thousands of clones, approximately 81% recorded once. Time point reported: pretreatment peripheral blood. Sequenced material: PBMCs, taken around atezolizumab (anti-PD-L1) treatment. The origin of the receptors is a man between 65 and 85 years old with urothelial cancer.

V usage is TRBV5-6 and J usage is TRBJ2-2; D unresolved. V was pared by 1 base and J by 2 bases, with 15 bases between. This CDR3 comprises 17 residues. Germline-derived CDR1 and CDR2 are SGHDT and YYEEEE. CDR3 in DNA: TGTGCCAGCAGCTTGTCTCCTCTCGGTTTTAACACCGGGGAGCTGTTTTTT. This translates into CASSLSPLGFNTGELFF.

The genes are TRBV11-3 and TRBJ2-1, with 11 bases aligning to TRBD2. V was pared by 4 bases and J by 4 bases, with 6 bases of the junction left unmatched. The germline gives CDR1 SGHNT, CDR2 YENEEA. CDR3 size: 16 residues. The CDR3 sequence: CASSSLAGGAYNEQFF. CDR3 nucleotides: TGTGCCAGCAGCTCCCTAGCGGGAGGAGCGTACAATGAGCAGTTCTTC.

This chain uses TRBV5-4 with TRBJ2-3; weak D call: TRBD2 (5 bases). The CDR3 sequence is 15 residues long. Germline CDR1 reads SGHNT; CDR2 reads YYREEE (reference sequence). Trimming shortened V by 3 bases and J by 6 bases, and 17 bases separated the two germline ends. The CDR3 here is CASSSGVSSTDTQYF. CDR3 DNA: TGTGCCAGCAGCTCCGGGGTCTCCTCGACCGATACGCAGTATTTT.

The chain uses TRBV28 and TRBJ2-1; TRBD2 matches 11 bases. The junction had 7 bases not matched to a gene; V was cut back by 3 bases and J by 3 bases. Germline assignment: CDR1 MDHEN and CDR2 SYDVKM. CDR3 length equals 17 residues. The CDR3 DNA is TGTGCCAGCAGTTTCGTACTAGCGGGAGCTCTCTACAATGAGCAGTTCTTC. Translating it yields CASSFVLAGALYNEQFF.

The rearrangement links TRBV7-2 to TRBJ2-7; D call uncertain. V lost 1 base to trimming and J lost 3 bases, with 7 bases between them. Germline V gene lookup returns CDR1 SGHTA and CDR2 FQGNSA. The CDR3 covers 13 residues. The CDR3: CASSLGVRYEQYF. The CDR3 DNA sequence: TGTGCCAGCAGCTTAGGAGTACGCTACGAGCAGTACTTC.

V and J are TRBV5-1 and TRBJ2-7; D may be TRBD2 (7 bases). This CDR3 is built from 17 residues. With 0 bases removed from V and 3 bases from J, the gap between germline ends came to 19 bases. Germline V gene data show CDR1 as SGHRS and CDR2 as YFSETQ. For the CDR3, the DNA is TGCGCCAGCAGCTTGGGTTGGGGGGGGCCCACTGTCTACGAGCAGTACTTC. This sequence encodes CASSLGWGGPTVYEQYF.

The chain carries TRBV5-4 and TRBJ2-7; TRBD1 agrees at 10 bases. The CDR3 is 14 residues long. V shed 5 bases and J 3 bases; nucleotides not matched to a gene: 5. Germline lookup yields CDR1 SGHNT and CDR2 YYREEE (reference sequence). The CDR3, as DNA: TGTGCCAGCAGGTCCGGGACAGGGGACTACGAGCAGTACTTC. The encoded protein is CASRSGTGDYEQYF.

This sequence joins TRBV5-4 and TRBJ1-1, with 9 positions matching TRBD1. This CDR3 has 15 residues. With 4 bases clipped from V and 3 bases from J, the junction kept 7 bases outside the gene matches. Germline V CDR1 and CDR2: SGHNT, YYREEE (reference sequence). CDR3 protein: CASSPLDRGYTEAFF. The CDR3 bases are TGTGCCAGCAGCCCATTGGACAGGGGATACACTGAAGCTTTCTTT. The complete variable domain, with remaining parts taken from reference TRBV5-4 and TRBJ1-1, reads ETGVTQSPTHLIKTRGQQVTLRCSSQSGHNTVSWYQQALGQGPQFIFQYYREEENGRGNFPPRFSGLQFPNYSSELNVNALELDDSALYLCASSPLDRGYTEAFFGQGTRLTVV.

This chain joins TRBV30 and TRBJ2-7; 14 bases are a match to TRBD2. The CDR3 loop spans 14 amino acids. V was clipped by 2 bases and J by 6 bases; unmatched bases: 3. Germline values: CDR1 GTSNPN, CDR2 SVGIG (reference sequence). This chain's CDR3 is CAWSSGTSGSEQYF. The CDR3 DNA reads TGTGCCTGGAGTTCGGGGACTAGCGGGAGCGAGCAGTACTTC. Together with reference TRBV30 and TRBJ2-7, the CDR3 gives the full variable domain: SQTIHQWPATLVQPVGSPLSLECTVEGTSNPNLYWYRQAAGRGLQLLFYSVGIGQISSEVPQNLSASRPQDRQFILSSKKLLLSDSGFYLCAWSSGTSGSEQYFGPGTRLTVT.